This TCR beta chain appears in the sequencing data of a study of blood T cells in healthy people across ages (dated by TCRdb to 2015 to 2017). General notes on the study: In model experiments, template switching captured roughly one uniquely barcoded TCR beta cDNA molecule for every two T cells. Age-related changes in TCR beta repertoire diversity were measured in the study by deep sequencing normalized with unique cDNA molecular identifiers. Four age groups were formed from the donors: young (average approximately 15 years), middle-aged (just under 40), aged (roughly 59) and long-lived (around 82). To avoid experimental bias, donors of different ages were randomly spread across the sequencing lanes. For two donors (one aged 18 to 29 and one aged 80 or older), the study analyzed two additional independent replicas of 1 million unique cDNA reads from the same blood draw.

The library was obtained by 5' RACE. The reads were generated on an Illumina HiSeq 2500. A second about 6 to 11 cycle PCR used a sample-barcoded 5' primer and a J-beta primer mix. Each TCR beta cDNA molecule received a unique molecular identifier from a template-switch 5' adaptor carrying 12 random nucleotides. Each sample yielded at least 2.5 million CDR3-containing paired-end reads. First-strand cDNA was synthesized from all RNA with the Mint cDNA synthesis kit, primed by a TRBC-specific oligonucleotide. After uracil-DNA glycosylase treatment, a first 18-cycle PCR used universal primers M1SS and BC2_uni_R on all cDNA. Per the original workflow: For normalization, 1 million high-quality reads, each with a distinct molecular identifier, were randomly selected from each sample. Reads with shared molecular identifiers were discarded instead of being binned into consensus sequences. CDR3 identification, clonotype clustering and error correction used MiTCR with a Q25 quality threshold and the strictest error-elimination algorithm. A nonparametric unseen species model using Euler transformation provided a lower-bound estimate of total TCR beta diversity. Using fastp trimming at Q25 and MiXCR clonotype assembly, TCRdb reanalyzed the public sequencing data and kept in-frame beta chains. Rows with a matching CDR3 protein are joined into one entry that keeps the most common DNA and genes. TCRdb's processing, not the study's, gives the V and J calls here. Across this sample there are roughly 680,000 distinct CDR3 sequences, with about 21% seen only once. The top ten constitute more than 3% of the sample.

Summary of the overall study and its limitations: Compared with the aged group, the long-lived group had more naive CD4+ T cells, fewer expanded clones and increased TCR diversity, a pattern suggesting age selection. Since profiling was done on bulk unsorted PBMCs, naive and antigen-experienced compartments could not be conclusively compared. The percentage of naive T cells measured by flow cytometry correlated strongly with observed TCR beta diversity. Total diversity estimates from one million sequenced T cells were considered lower bounds and underestimates. Observed TCR beta diversity per million T cells fell roughly linearly with age, and a significant reduction was already apparent by age about 38. Because the CMV infection status of the donors was unknown, age-related changes in expanded clonotypes may potentially have been confounded.

Systemically healthy Caucasian individuals from Russia, 35 to 40 in total and aged roughly 6 to 100 years, were included as donors. Ten milliliters of peripheral blood were drawn from each donor into EDTA-treated Vacutainer tubes. PBMCs were isolated by Ficoll-Paque density-gradient centrifugation, with at least 6 million obtained per sample. Total RNA, at least 6 micrograms per sample, was extracted from PBMCs with Trizol reagent. For every donor, an aliquot of PBMCs went through flow cytometry to measure the percentages of naive CD45RAhigh/CD27high T cells. This clonotype was detected only a few times. This receptor's antigen is unknown. No much larger clone is present one base from it, and per-base qualities are unavailable. From V the trimming removes 6 bases and from J it removes 6 bases, while the gene matches leave 9 bases of the junction unaccounted for. The CDR3 spans 15 residues, from the cysteine through the phenylalanine. Here the CDR3 DNA is all that survives: 45 bases in frame from base 1. Looking up the germline V gene yields CDR1 ENHRY and CDR2 SYGVKD.

The chain employs TRBV10-3 and TRBJ2-1, and 9 bases in between align with TRBD2. Sequences were obtained from blood. The source is a man in his sixties or seventies in good health. The nucleotide sequence is TGTGCCATCAGCCTACCGACTAGCGGATCCAATGAGCAGTTCTTC. It translates as CAISLPTSGSNEQFF.